These T cell receptor beta chains were read from a single sample in a study of blood T cell repertoires in COVID-19. Assay used: immunoSEQ multiplex PCR; TCRdb lists only in-frame clones, some missing. The sample includes roughly 120,000 clones, roughly 80% seen only once; the top ten take roughly 2.5%. What was sequenced was peripheral blood. These receptors were obtained from a middle-aged man with acute or convalescent COVID-19. Each CDR3 is given with its conserved first and last residue. Fields, in order: J gene, D gene, clone size, V gene, CDR3 protein, CDR3 DNA. The D gene is left open where the match is weak. Not all rows give a size; the values are once, few, many and, for expanded clones, a class.

TRBJ2-2,-,-,TRBV25-1,CASSEPGWAGELFF,TGTGCCAGCAGTGAGCCGGGTTGGGCCGGGGAGCTGTTTTTT
TRBJ1-1,-,few,TRBV6-5,CASSPNTANTEAFF,TGTGCCAGCAGTCCCAATACAGCGAACACTGAAGCTTTCTTT
TRBJ2-1,-,once,TRBV9,CASSVARGSYNEQFF,TGTGCCAGCAGCGTAGCCAGGGGTTCCTACAATGAGCAGTTCTTC
TRBJ1-3,TRBD1,-,TRBV2,CASSPTGPGNTIYF,TGTGCCAGCAGTCCGACAGGGCCTGGAAACACCATATATTTT
TRBJ1-5,TRBD1,-,TRBV18,CASSLDRANQPQHF,TGTGCCAGCTCACTGGACAGGGCGAATCAGCCCCAGCATTTT
TRBJ2-1,-,-,TRBV29-1,CSVEWGLYNEQFF,TGCAGCGTTGAATGGGGGCTTTACAATGAGCAGTTCTTC
TRBJ2-1,-,-,TRBV28,CASSLPQGPGQFF,TGTGCCAGCAGTTTACCCCAGGGCCCGGGGCAGTTCTTC
TRBJ2-1,-,-,TRBV4-1,CASSQVAEISYNEQFF,TGCGCCAGCAGCCAAGTAGCGGAAATCTCCTACAATGAGCAGTTCTTC
TRBJ1-5,-,-,TRBV18,CASSLSGTFSNQPQHF,TGTGCCAGCTCACTCTCCGGGACATTTTCAAATCAGCCCCAGCATTTT
TRBJ2-7,TRBD1,few,TRBV5-6,CASSSGQGDEQYF,TGTGCCAGCAGCTCCGGACAGGGAGACGAGCAGTACTTC
TRBJ2-1,-,-,TRBV11-3,CASSLGSLGGEQFF,TGTGCCAGCAGCTTAGGCAGTTTGGGAGGTGAGCAGTTCTTC
TRBJ2-7,-,-,TRBV11-3,CASSLGGAQSHQFYEQYF,TGTGCCAGCAGCTTAGGCGGGGCTCAATCCCACCAATTCTACGAGCAGTACTTC
TRBJ1-5,TRBD1,-,TRBV27,CASSLTGGENQPQHF,TGTGCCAGCAGTTTAACAGGGGGCGAAAATCAGCCCCAGCATTTT
TRBJ1-4,TRBD1,-,TRBV13,CASSSRGGQGATPTNEKLFF,TGTGCCAGCAGCTCCCGGGGAGGACAGGGGGCCACCCCAACTAATGAAAAACTGTTTTTT
TRBJ1-2,-,-,TRBV3-1/TRBV3-2,CASSLKDSNGYTF,TGTGCCAGCAGCCTGAAGGACTCCAATGGCTACACCTTC
TRBJ2-3,TRBD2,few,TRBV6-5,CASSLREADTQYF,TGTGCCAGCAGTCTCCGGGAGGCAGATACGCAGTATTTT
TRBJ2-1,TRBD1,-,TRBV6-1,CASRVGQPDYNEQFF,TGTGCCAGCAGGGTGGGACAGCCGGATTACAATGAGCAGTTCTTC
TRBJ2-7,-,-,TRBV5-1,CASSPVPPVRVVQYF,TGCGCCAGCAGCCCCGTTCCCCCGGTCCGGGTCGTGCAGTACTTC
TRBJ1-2,-,few,TRBV11-2,CASSPDRSGGYTF,TGTGCCAGCAGCCCAGACAGGTCGGGTGGCTACACCTTC
TRBJ2-1,-,-,TRBV6-2/TRBV6-3,CASSYWGQGFYNEQFF,TGTGCCAGCAGTTATTGGGGTCAGGGGTTCTACAATGAGCAGTTCTTC
TRBJ2-3,TRBD2,few,TRBV7-8,CASTPLAGGWDTQYF,TGTGCCAGCACTCCTCTGGCGGGGGGGTGGGATACGCAGTATTTT
TRBJ1-5,-,-,TRBV19,CASTPLAGWYSNQPQHF,TGTGCCAGTACCCCACTGGCAGGGTGGTATAGCAATCAGCCCCAGCATTTT
TRBJ2-7,TRBD1,-,TRBV18,CASSGTGYEQYF,TGTGCCAGCTCAGGGACAGGGTACGAGCAGTACTTC
TRBJ2-7,TRBD1,-,TRBV28,CASSGPGQGAYEQYF,TGCGCCAGCAGTGGACCGGGACAGGGGGCCTACGAGCAGTACTTC
TRBJ2-1,-,-,TRBV13,CASSLMGTEQFF,TGTGCCAGCAGCTTGATGGGGACAGAGCAGTTCTTC
TRBJ1-1,-,-,TRBV29-1,CSVVGGKEAFF,TGCAGCGTTGTCGGGGGTAAGGAAGCTTTCTTT
TRBJ2-5,-,-,TRBV11-1,CASSFTGDQETQYF,TGTGCCAGCAGCTTCACCGGGGACCAAGAGACCCAGTACTTC
TRBJ2-2,TRBD1,-,TRBV2,CASTSDRFNTGELFF,TGTGCCAGCACATCGGACAGGTTTAACACCGGGGAGCTGTTTTTT
TRBJ2-3,-,-,TRBV19,CASSPHRTSRGTDTQYF,TGTGCCAGTAGTCCACACCGGACATCCAGGGGCACAGATACGCAGTATTTT
TRBJ2-3,TRBD2,once,TRBV6-4,CASSAEAGGHTDTQYF,TGTGCCAGCAGTGCCGAAGCGGGGGGACACACAGATACGCAGTATTTT
TRBJ2-5,-,-,TRBV29-1,CSVLPQETQYF,TGCAGCGTCCTCCCCCAGGAGACCCAGTACTTC
TRBJ1-6,-,once,TRBV7-6,CASSLVVGAGSPLHF,TGTGCCAGCAGCTTAGTTGTGGGGGCCGGTTCACCCCTCCACTTT
TRBJ2-7,-,-,TRBV5-1,CASSSETASYEQYF,TGCGCCAGCAGTTCAGAGACAGCGTCCTACGAGCAGTACTTC
TRBJ1-3,-,-,TRBV5-1,CASSPFGGGGNTIYF,TGCGCCAGCAGCCCGTTCGGCGGGGGTGGAAACACCATATATTTT
TRBJ1-3,-,-,TRBV14,CASSQVLGSSGNTIYF,TGTGCCAGCAGCCAAGTTCTGGGGAGCTCTGGAAACACCATATATTTT
TRBJ1-1,-,-,TRBV6-5,CASSRTVMNTEAFF,TGTGCCAGCAGTCGGACAGTCATGAACACTGAAGCTTTCTTT
TRBJ1-1,-,-,TRBV19,CASSIGATEAFF,TGTGCCAGTAGTATAGGTGCGACTGAAGCTTTCTTT
TRBJ1-3,-,-,TRBV7-3,CASSLSAGSGNTIYF,TGTGCCAGCAGCTTAAGCGCGGGTTCGGGAAACACCATATATTTT
TRBJ2-7,-,-,TRBV28,CASSTPQGKGSYEQYF,TGTGCCAGCAGTACGCCTCAGGGGAAAGGGTCTTACGAGCAGTACTTC
TRBJ2-2,TRBD2,-,TRBV10-3,CAISVASGRAGELFF,TGTGCCATCAGTGTGGCTAGCGGGAGGGCCGGGGAGCTGTTTTTT
TRBJ2-3,-,-,TRBV19,CASSSTPGLADTQYF,TGTGCCAGCAGCTCAACACCGGGGTTGGCAGATACGCAGTATTTT
TRBJ2-1,TRBD2,-,TRBV27,CASRGLAGGPLYNEQFF,TGTGCCAGCAGGGGACTAGCGGGAGGGCCCCTATACAATGAGCAGTTCTTC
TRBJ1-1,-,-,TRBV28,CASSPMFQGEAFF,TGTGCCAGCAGCCCTATGTTTCAGGGTGAAGCTTTCTTT
TRBJ2-5,TRBD2,few,TRBV2,CASSPTRTSGVQETQYF,TGTGCCAGCAGCCCAACTCGGACTAGCGGGGTACAAGAGACCCAGTACTTC
TRBJ2-7,TRBD2,few,TRBV3-1/TRBV3-2,CASSSTSGGALYEQYF,TGTGCCAGCAGTTCAACCAGCGGGGGGGCCTTGTACGAGCAGTACTTC
TRBJ2-3,TRBD2,-,TRBV30,CAWSRGGGASDTQYF,TGTGCCTGGAGTAGGGGCGGGGGGGCGTCTGATACGCAGTATTTT
TRBJ2-1,TRBD2,-,TRBV9,CASSSRDPGLGNNEQFF,TGTGCCAGCAGCTCAAGAGACCCGGGACTAGGTAACAATGAGCAGTTCTTC
TRBJ1-1,-,-,TRBV7-3,CASSLTREMNTEAFF,TGTGCCAGCAGCTTAACGCGGGAAATGAACACTGAAGCTTTCTTT
TRBJ1-5,TRBD1,-,TRBV7-9,CASSLVPGGLSQHF,TGTGCCAGCAGCTTAGTCCCAGGGGGCCTGTCCCAGCATTTT
TRBJ1-5,-,-,TRBV12-3/TRBV12-4,CASSSNSNQPQHF,TGTGCCAGCAGTTCCAATAGCAATCAGCCCCAGCATTTT
TRBJ2-1,-,once,TRBV4-2,CASSQDLGTLSNEQFF,TGTGCCAGCAGCCAAGATTTGGGGACTCTAAGCAATGAGCAGTTCTTC
TRBJ2-2,TRBD2,-,TRBV5-4,CASIMTPLAGTGELFF,TGTGCCAGCATCATGACTCCGCTAGCGGGCACCGGGGAGCTGTTTTTT
TRBJ1-1,-,-,TRBV6-5,CASSWSMSEAFF,TGTGCCAGCAGTTGGTCTATGAGTGAAGCTTTCTTT
TRBJ1-1,-,-,TRBV4-1,CASSQGQLNTEAFF,TGCGCCAGCAGCCAAGGACAGTTGAACACTGAAGCTTTCTTT
TRBJ2-1,-,-,TRBV10-2,CASSGLLKYNEQFF,TGCGCCAGCAGTGGCCTATTAAAGTACAATGAGCAGTTCTTC
TRBJ1-1,TRBD1,-,TRBV30,CAWGTDRGLRGRLTEAFF,TGTGCCTGGGGGACAGATCGGGGCTTAAGGGGGAGGTTAACTGAAGCTTTCTTT
TRBJ2-1,-,-,TRBV7-2,CASKAALYNEQFF,TGTGCCAGCAAGGCGGCCCTATACAATGAGCAGTTCTTC